This TCR beta chain was captured by sequencing in a study of blood T cell repertoires in COVID-19. Study background: Both acute and convalescent COVID-19 samples were obtained from the United States, Italy and Spain.

Points on this clone: Mismatch with germline at one junction end may stem from a read error.

In the authors' workflow: For nucleated cells, counts were estimated from reference gene primer amplification. Clones were sequenced by immunoSEQ multiplex PCR, and TCRdb holds only the in-frame ones, with some missing. V, J and clone size are taken as reported in that table, and D and trimming were inferred from the DNA itself. The sample holds about 480,000 clones, 87% seen once. The CDR3 length is 14 residues. CDR1 is SGHRS, CDR2 YFSETQ, per germline. Everyone who took part was roughly 18 to 89 years old, and they came from about two dozen US areas. In assigning cohorts, the study relied on participant-reported clinical history.

The source is a woman aged 18-30 years with acute COVID-19. The material sequenced was PBMCs or T cells enriched from blood (not recorded which). The chain joins TRBV5-1 to TRBJ1-4; the match to TRBD1 covers 9 bases. The CDR3 spells CASSVGQGGERLFF. The CDR3 DNA reads as TGCGCCAGCAGCGTGGGACAGGGCGGCGAAAGACTGTTTTTT.